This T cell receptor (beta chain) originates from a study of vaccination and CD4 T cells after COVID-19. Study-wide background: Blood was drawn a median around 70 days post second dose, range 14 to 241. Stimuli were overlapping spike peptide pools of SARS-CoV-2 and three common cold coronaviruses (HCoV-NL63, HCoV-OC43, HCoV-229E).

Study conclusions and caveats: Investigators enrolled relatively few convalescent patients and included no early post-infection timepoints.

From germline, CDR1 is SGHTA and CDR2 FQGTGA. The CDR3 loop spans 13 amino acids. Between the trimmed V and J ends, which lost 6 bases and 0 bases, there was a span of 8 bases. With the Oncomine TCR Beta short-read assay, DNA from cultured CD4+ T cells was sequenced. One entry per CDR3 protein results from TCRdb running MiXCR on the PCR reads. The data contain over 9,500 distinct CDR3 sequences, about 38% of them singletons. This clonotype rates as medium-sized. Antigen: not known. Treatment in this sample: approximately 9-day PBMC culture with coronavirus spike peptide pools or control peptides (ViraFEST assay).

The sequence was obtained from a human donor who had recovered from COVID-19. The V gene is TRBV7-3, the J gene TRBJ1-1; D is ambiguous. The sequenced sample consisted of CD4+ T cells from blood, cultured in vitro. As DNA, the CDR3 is TGTGCCAGCAGTACTTACCTGAACACTGAAGCTTTCTTT. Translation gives CASSTYLNTEAFF.